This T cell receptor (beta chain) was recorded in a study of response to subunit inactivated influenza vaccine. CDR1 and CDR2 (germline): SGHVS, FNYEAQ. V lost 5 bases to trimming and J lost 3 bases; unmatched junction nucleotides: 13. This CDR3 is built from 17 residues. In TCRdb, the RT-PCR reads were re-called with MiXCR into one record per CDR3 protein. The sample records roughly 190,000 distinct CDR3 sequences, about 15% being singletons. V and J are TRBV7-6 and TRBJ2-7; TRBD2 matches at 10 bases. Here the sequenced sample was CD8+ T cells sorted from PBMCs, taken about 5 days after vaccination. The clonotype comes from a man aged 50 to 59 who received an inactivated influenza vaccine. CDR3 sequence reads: CASSPYSSGSKIYEQYF. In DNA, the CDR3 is TGTGCCAGCAGCCCCTACTCTAGCGGGAGTAAGATCTACGAGCAGTACTTC.